This T cell receptor beta chain was retrieved from a study of cytomegalovirus exposure and HLA in healthy donors. Study results and caveats: Confirmation was obtained in vitro that a few CMV-associated chains are specific for CMV antigens. Donor immune exposure was known only as CMV serostatus.

Researchers ran the PCR with 60 Vbeta and 13 Jbeta primers. TCRdb's copy holds only in-frame clones and misses some; the assay was immunoSEQ multiplex PCR. The sample has some 120,000 clones, roughly two thirds seen once. Details on this clone: Its specificity is not known.

The receptor was derived from a man under 40 in good health and CMV-seropositive. Input material: PBMCs.

CDR3 region: CASTLTGINQPQHF. CDR3 bases: TGTGCCAGCACCTTGACAGGCATCAATCAGCCCCAGCATTTT. The chain couples TRBV28 to TRBJ1-5; a possible D gene is TRBD1 (6 bases). The V gene's germline CDR1 is MDHEN and CDR2 SYDVKM. V was cut by 7 bases and J by 3 bases, with 13 bases left in between. The CDR3 contains 14 residues.